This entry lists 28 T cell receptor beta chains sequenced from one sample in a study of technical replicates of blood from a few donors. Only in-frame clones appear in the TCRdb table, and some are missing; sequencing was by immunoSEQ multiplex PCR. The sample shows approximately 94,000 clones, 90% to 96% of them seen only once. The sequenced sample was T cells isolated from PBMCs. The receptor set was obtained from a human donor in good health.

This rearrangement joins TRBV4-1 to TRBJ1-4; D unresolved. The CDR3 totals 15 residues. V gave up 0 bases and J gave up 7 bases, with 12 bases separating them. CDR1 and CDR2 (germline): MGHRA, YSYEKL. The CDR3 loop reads CASSQDHGIVEKLFF. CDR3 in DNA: TGCGCCAGCAGCCAAGACCACGGGATTGTTGAAAAACTGTTTTTT.

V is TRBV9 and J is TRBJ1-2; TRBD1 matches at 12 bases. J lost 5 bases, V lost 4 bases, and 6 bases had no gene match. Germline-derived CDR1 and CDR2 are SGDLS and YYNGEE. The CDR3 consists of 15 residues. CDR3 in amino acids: CASSIGTGGAYGYTF. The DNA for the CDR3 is TGTGCCAGCAGCATTGGGACAGGGGGCGCGTATGGCTACACCTTC.

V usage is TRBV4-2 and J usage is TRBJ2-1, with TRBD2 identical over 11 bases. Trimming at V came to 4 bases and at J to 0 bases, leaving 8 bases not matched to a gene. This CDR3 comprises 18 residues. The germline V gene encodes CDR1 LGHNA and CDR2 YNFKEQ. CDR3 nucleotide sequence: TGTGCCAGCAGCCCGGGACTAGCGGAGCTGAGCTCCTACAATGAGCAGTTCTTC. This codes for CASSPGLAELSSYNEQFF.

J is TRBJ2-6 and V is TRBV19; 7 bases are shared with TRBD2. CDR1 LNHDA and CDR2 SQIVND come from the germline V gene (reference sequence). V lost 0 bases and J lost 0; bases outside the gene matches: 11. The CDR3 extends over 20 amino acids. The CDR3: CASSIERPGRAYSGANVLTF. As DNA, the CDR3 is TGTGCCAGTAGTATAGAGCGACCGGGGAGGGCTTACTCTGGGGCCAACGTCCTGACTTTC.

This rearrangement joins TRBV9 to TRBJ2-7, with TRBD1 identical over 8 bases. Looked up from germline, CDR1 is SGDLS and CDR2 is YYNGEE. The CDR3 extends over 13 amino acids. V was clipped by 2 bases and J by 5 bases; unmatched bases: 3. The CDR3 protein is CASSVGQGDEQYF. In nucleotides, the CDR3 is TGTGCCAGCAGCGTCGGACAGGGTGACGAGCAGTACTTC.

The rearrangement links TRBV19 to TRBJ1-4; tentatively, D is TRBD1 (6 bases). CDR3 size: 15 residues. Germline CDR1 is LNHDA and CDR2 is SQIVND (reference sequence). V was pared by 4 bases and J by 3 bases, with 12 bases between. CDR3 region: CASSTSTGSNEKLFF. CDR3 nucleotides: TGTGCCAGTAGTACCTCGACAGGCTCTAATGAAAAACTGTTTTTT.

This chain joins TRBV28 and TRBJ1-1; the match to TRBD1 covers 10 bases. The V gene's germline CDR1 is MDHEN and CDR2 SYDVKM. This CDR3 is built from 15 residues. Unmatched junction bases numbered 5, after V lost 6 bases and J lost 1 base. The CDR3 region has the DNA TGTGCCAGCAGGCCCGACAGGGGGCCGAACACTGAAGCTTTCTTT. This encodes CASRPDRGPNTEAFF.

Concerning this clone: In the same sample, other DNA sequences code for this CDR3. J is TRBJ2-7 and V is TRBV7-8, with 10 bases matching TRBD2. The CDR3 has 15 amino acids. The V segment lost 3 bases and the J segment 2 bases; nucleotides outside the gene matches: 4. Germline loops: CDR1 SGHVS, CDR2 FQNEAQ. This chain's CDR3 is CASSLWTSGPYEQYF. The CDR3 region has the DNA TGTGCCAGCAGCTTGTGGACTAGCGGACCCTACGAGCAGTACTTC.

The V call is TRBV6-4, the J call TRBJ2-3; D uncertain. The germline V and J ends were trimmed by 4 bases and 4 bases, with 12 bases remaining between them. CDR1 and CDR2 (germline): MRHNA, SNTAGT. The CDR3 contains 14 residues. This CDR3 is CASSVEVGPDTQYF. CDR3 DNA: TGTGCCAGCAGTGTAGAAGTGGGCCCAGATACGCAGTATTTT.

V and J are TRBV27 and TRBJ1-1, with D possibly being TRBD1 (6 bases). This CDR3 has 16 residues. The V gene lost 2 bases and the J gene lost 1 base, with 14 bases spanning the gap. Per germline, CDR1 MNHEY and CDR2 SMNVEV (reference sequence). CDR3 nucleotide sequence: TGTGCCAGCAGTTTACGGCAGGGGTTTGGGAACACTGAAGCTTTCTTT. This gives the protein CASSLRQGFGNTEAFF.

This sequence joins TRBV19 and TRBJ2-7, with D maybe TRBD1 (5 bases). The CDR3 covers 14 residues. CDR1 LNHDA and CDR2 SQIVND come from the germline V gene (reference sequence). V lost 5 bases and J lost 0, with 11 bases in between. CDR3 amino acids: CASSLQGSSYEQYF. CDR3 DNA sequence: TGTGCCAGTAGTCTTCAGGGAAGCTCCTACGAGCAGTACTTC. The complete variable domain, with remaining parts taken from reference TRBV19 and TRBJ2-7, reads DGGITQSPKYLFRKEGQNVTLSCEQNLNHDAMYWYRQDPGQGLRLIYYSQIVNDFQKGDIAEGYSVSREKKESFPLTVTSAQKNPTAFYLCASSLQGSSYEQYFGPGTRLTVT.

This CDR3 reads CASSEGHPRGSYEQYF. CDR3 coding DNA: TGTGCCAGCAGTGAGGGACACCCAAGGGGCTCCTACGAGCAGTACTTC. The chain combines TRBV2 with TRBJ2-7, with a tentative D call TRBD1 (6 bases). V lost 3 bases and J lost 0, with 15 bases in between. Germline values: CDR1 SNHLY, CDR2 FYNNEI. The CDR3 totals 16 residues.

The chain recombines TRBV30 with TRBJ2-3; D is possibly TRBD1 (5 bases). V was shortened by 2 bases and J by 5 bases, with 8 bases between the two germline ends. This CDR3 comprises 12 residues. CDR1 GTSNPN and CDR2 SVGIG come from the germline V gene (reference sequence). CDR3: CAWSQGRDTQYF. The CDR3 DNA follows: TGTGCCTGGAGTCAGGGAAGAGATACGCAGTATTTT.

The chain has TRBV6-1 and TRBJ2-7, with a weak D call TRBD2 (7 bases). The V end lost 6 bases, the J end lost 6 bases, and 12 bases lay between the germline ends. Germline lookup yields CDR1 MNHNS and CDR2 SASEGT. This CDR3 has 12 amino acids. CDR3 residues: CASRDRGAEQYF. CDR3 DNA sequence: TGTGCCAGCAGAGATCGGGGGGCCGAGCAGTACTTC.

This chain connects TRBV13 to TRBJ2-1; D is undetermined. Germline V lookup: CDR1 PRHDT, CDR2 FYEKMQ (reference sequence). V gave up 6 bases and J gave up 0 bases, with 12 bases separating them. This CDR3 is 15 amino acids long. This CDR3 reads CASSDGQSSYNEQFF. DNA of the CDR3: TGTGCCAGCAGTGATGGGCAGAGCTCCTACAATGAGCAGTTCTTC.

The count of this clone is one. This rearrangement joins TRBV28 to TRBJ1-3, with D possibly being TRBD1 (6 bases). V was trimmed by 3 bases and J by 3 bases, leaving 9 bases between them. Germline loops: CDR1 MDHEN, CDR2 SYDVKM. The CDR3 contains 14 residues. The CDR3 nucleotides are TGTGCCAGCAGTTTTAGGGGGGGTGGAAACACCATATATTTT. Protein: CASSFRGGGNTIYF.

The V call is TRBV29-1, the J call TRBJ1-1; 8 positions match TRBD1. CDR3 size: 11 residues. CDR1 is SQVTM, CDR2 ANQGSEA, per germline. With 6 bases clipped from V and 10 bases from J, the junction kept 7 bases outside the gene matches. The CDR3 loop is CSVHKTGGAFF. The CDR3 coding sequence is TGCAGCGTCCATAAAACAGGGGGAGCTTTCTTT.

The CDR3, as DNA: TGTGCCAGCAGCTTGTGGGGGACTAACAATGAAAAACTGTTTTTT. The encoded protein is CASSLWGTNNEKLFF. The chain uses TRBV5-8 and TRBJ1-4; D is perhaps TRBD1 (5 bases). The CDR3 covers 15 residues. Between the trimmed V and J ends, which lost 1 base and 5 bases, there was a span of 12 bases. The V gene's germline CDR1 is SGHTS and CDR2 YDEGEE.

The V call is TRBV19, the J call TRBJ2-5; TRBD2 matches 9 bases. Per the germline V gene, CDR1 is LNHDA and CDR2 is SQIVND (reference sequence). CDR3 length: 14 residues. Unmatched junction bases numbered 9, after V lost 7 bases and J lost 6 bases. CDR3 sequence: CASTPLAGSKTQYF. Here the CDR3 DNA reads TGTGCCAGTACTCCGCTAGCGGGATCGAAGACCCAGTACTTC.

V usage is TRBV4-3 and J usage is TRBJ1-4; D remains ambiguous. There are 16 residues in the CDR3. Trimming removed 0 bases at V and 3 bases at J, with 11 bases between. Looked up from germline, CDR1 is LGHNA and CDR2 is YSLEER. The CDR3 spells CASSQDGEGSNEKLFF. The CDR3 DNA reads TGCGCCAGCAGCCAAGATGGAGAGGGATCTAATGAAAAACTGTTTTTT.

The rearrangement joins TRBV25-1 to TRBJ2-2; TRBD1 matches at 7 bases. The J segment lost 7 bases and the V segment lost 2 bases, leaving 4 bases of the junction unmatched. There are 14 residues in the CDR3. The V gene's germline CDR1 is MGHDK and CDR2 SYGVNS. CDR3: CASSEHRGFGELFF. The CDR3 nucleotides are TGTGCCAGCAGTGAACACAGGGGCTTCGGGGAGCTGTTTTTT.

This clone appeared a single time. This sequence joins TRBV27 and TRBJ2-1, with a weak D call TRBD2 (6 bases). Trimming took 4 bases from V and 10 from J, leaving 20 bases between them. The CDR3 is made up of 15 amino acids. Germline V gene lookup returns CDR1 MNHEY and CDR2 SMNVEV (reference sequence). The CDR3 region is CASSWEASAVDEQFF. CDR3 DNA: TGTGCCAGCAGTTGGGAGGCTAGCGCCGTCGACGAGCAGTTCTTC.

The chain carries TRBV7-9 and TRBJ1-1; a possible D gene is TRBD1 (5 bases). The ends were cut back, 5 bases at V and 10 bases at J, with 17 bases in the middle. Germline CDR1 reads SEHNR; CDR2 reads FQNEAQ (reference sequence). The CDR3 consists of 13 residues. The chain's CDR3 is CASSPQGEWGAFF. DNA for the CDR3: TGTGCCAGCAGCCCCCAAGGGGAATGGGGAGCTTTCTTT.

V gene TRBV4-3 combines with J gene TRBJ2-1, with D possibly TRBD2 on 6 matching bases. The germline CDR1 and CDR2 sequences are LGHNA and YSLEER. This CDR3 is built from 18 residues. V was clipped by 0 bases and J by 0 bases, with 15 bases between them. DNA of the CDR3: TGCGCCAGCAGCCAAGATCCGACAGCTAGCGACTCCTACAATGAGCAGTTCTTC. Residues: CASSQDPTASDSYNEQFF.

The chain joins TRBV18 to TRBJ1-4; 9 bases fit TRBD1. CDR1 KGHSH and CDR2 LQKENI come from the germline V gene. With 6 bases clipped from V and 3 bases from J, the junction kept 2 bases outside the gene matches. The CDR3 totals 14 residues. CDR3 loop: CASSRQGANEKLFF. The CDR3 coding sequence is TGTGCCAGCTCGCGACAGGGGGCTAATGAAAAACTGTTTTTT.

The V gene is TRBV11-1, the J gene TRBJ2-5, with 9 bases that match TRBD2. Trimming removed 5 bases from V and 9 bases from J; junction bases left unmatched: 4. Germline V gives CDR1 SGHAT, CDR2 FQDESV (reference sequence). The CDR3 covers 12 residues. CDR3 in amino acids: CASSHGGGAQYF. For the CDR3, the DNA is TGTGCCAGCAGCCACGGCGGGGGGGCCCAGTACTTC.

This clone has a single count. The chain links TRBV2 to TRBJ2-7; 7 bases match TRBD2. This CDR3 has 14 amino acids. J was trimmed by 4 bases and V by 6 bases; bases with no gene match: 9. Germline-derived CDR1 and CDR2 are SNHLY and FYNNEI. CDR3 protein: CASSETSASYEQYF. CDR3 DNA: TGTGCCAGCAGCGAAACTAGCGCGTCTTACGAGCAGTACTTC.

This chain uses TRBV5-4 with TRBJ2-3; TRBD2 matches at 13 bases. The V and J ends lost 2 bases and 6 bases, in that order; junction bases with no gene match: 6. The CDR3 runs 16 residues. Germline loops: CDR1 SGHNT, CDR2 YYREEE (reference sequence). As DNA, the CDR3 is TGTGCCAGCAGCTTAGGACTAGCGGGAGTTTTGGATACGCAGTATTTT. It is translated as CASSLGLAGVLDTQYF. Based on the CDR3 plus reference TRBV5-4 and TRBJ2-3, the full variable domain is ETGVTQSPTHLIKTRGQQVTLRCSSQSGHNTVSWYQQALGQGPQFIFQYYREEENGRGNFPPRFSGLQFPNYSSELNVNALELDDSALYLCASSLGLAGVLDTQYFGPGTRLTVL.